This record looks at one T cell receptor beta chain sequence and its context. Its matching antigen is unknown. Measured with immunoSEQ multiplex PCR; TCRdb has only the in-frame clones, and not every one. This table has about 86,000 clones, 88% appearing once. These data originate in a study of T cell responses to AZD1222 COVID-19 vaccine. Findings of the study overall: Nearly half of unique spike-specific TCRs reportedly avoided B.1.351 and B.1.1.7 mutated regions. Spike-wide coverage was observed for vaccine-associated CD4 TCRs, with dominant responses at 160-218 and 743-854. The donor cohort was predominantly white British with a female majority, and clonal diversity may have been underestimated.

V lost 2 bases, J lost 0 bases, and 17 bases lay in between. Looked up from germline, CDR1 is SGHAT and CDR2 is FQNNGV. This CDR3 is 18 amino acids long. This specimen consisted of peripheral blood, obtained 28 days after the second AZD1222 dose. The rearrangement joins TRBV11-2 to TRBJ1-5, with D possibly matching TRBD1 (5 bases). The receptor was isolated from an adult who received the AZD1222 COVID-19 vaccine. In DNA form, the CDR3 reads TGTGCCAGCAGCTTAAGAGGGGACGAAGAAAATAGCAATCAGCCCCAGCATTTT. Amino acid sequence: CASSLRGDEENSNQPQHF.